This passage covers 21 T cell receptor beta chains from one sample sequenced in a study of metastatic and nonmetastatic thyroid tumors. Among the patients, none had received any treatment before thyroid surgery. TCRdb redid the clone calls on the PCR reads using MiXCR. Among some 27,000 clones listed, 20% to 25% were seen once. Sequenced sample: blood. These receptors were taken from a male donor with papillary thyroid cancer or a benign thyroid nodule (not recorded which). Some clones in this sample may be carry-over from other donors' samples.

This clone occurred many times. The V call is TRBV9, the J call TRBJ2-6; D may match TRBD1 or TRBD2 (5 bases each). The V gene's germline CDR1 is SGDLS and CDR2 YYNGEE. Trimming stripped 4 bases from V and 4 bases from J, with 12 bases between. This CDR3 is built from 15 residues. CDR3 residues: CASSPSGSGANVLTF. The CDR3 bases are TGTGCCAGCAGCCCCTCAGGGAGCGGGGCCAACGTCCTGACTTTC. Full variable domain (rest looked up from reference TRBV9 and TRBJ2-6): DSGVTQTPKHLITATGQRVTLRCSPRSGDLSVYWYQQSLDQGLQFLIQYYNGEERAKGNILERFSAQQFPDLHSELNLSSLELGDSALYFCASSPSGSGANVLTFGAGSRLTVL.

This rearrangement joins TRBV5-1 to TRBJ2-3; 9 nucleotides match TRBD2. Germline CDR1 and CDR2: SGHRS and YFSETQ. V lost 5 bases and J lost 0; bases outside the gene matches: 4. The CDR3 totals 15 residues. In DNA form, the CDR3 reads TGCGCCAGCAGAAGGACTAGCGAGAGCACAGATACGCAGTATTTT. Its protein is CASRRTSESTDTQYF.

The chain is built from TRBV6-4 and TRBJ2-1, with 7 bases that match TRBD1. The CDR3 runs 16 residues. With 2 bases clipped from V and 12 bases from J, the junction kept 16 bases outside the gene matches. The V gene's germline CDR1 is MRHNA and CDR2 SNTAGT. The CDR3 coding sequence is TGTGCCAGCAGTGACGTCGGGACAGCTACCTACAAGGCGCAGTTCTTC. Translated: CASSDVGTATYKAQFF.

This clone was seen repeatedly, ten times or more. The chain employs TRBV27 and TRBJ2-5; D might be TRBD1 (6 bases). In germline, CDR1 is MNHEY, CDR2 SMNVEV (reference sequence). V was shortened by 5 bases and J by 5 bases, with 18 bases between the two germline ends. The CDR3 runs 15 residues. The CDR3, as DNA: TGTGCCAGCAGTGACATAGTCGGACAGTTGGAGACCCAGTACTTC. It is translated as CASSDIVGQLETQYF.

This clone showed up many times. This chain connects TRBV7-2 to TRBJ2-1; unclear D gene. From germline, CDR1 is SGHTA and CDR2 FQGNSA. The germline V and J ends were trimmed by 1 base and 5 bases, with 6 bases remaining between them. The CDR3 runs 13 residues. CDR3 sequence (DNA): TGTGCCAGCAGCTTAGATAGGGACAATGAGCAGTTCTTC. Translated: CASSLDRDNEQFF.

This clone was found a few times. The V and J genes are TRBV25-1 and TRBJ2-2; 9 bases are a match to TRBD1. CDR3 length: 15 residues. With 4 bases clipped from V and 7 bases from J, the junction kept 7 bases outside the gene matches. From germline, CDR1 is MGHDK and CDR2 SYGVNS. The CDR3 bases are TGTGCCAGCAGTGGGAGACAGGGGGATGTCGGGGAGCTGTTTTTT. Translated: CASSGRQGDVGELFF.

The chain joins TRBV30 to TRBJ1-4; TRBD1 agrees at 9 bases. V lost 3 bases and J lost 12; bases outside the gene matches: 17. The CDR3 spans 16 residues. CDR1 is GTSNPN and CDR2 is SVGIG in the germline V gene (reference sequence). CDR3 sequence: CAWSRGTGSFLEELFF. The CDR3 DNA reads TGTGCCTGGAGCAGGGGGACAGGGTCCTTCTTGGAAGAACTGTTTTTT.

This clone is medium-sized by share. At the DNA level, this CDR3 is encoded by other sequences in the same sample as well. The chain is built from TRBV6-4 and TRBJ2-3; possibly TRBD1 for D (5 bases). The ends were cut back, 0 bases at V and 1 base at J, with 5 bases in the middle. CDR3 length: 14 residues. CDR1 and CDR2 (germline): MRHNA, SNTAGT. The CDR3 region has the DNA TGTGCCAGCAGTGACTCAGGGGGCACAGATACGCAGTATTTT. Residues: CASSDSGGTDTQYF.

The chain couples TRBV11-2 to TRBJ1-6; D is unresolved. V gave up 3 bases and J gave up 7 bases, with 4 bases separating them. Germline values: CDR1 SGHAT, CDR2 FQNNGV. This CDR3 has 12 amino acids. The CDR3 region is CASSLENSPLHF. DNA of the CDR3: TGTGCCAGCAGCTTGGAGAATTCACCCCTCCACTTT.

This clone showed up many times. For the CDR3, the DNA is TGTGCCAGCAGCTCAAATGGGGGGCGGGAAAAACTGTTTTTT. It specifies CASSSNGGREKLFF. This sequence joins TRBV7-9 and TRBJ1-4; weak D call: TRBD1 (6 bases). CDR1 SEHNR and CDR2 FQNEAQ come from the germline V gene (reference sequence). The CDR3 is 14 residues long. With 4 bases removed from V and 8 bases from J, the gap between germline ends came to 14 bases.

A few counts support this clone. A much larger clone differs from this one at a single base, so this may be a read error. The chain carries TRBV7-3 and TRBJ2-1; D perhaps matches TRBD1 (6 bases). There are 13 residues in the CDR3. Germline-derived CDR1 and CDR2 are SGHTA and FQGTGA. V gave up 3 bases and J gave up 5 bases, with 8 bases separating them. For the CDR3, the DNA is TGTGCCAGCAGCTTGGGACATAACAATGAGCAGTTCTTC. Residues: CASSLGHNNEQFF.

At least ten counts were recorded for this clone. The CDR3: CASTRQAGVLNNEQFF. The CDR3 DNA reads as TGTGCCAGCACCCGACAAGCGGGGGTCCTCAACAATGAGCAGTTCTTC. The chain carries TRBV12-3 or TRBV12-4 and TRBJ2-1, with 8 bases aligning to TRBD2. V dropped 7 bases and J dropped 5; count of bases not matched to a gene: 13. The CDR3 has 16 residues.

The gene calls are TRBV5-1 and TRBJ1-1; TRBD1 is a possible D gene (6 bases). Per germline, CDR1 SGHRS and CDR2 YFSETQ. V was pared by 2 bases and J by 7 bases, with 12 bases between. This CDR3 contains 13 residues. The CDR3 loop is CASSFSGVGEAFF. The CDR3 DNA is TGCGCCAGCAGCTTCTCAGGGGTCGGTGAAGCTTTCTTT.

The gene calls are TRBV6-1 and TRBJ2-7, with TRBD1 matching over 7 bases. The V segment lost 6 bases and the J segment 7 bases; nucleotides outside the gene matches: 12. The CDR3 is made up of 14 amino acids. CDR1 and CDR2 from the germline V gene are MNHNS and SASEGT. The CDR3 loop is CASSNRGGSGEQYF. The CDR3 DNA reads TGTGCCAGCAGCAACAGGGGCGGCTCGGGGGAGCAGTACTTC.

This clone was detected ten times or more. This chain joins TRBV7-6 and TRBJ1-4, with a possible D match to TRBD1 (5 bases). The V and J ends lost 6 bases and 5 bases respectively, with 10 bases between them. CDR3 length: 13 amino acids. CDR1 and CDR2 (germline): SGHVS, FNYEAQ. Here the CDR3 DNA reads TGTGCCAGCAGTCGACAGCCGAATGAAAAACTGTTTTTT. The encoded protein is CASSRQPNEKLFF.

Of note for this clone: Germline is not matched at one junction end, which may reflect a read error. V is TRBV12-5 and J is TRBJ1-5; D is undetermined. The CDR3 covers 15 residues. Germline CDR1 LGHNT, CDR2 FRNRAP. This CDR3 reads CASAPERGGHLPKHF. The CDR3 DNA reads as TGTGCTAGTGCCCCCGAGCGGGGAGGTCATCTGCCCAAGCATTTT.

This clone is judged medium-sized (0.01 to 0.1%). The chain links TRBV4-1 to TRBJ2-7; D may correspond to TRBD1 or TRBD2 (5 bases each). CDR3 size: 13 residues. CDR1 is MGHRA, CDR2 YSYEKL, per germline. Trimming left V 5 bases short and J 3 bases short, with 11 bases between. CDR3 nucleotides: TGCGCCAGCAGCGCCCGGGACGGCTACGAGCAGTACTTC. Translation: CASSARDGYEQYF.

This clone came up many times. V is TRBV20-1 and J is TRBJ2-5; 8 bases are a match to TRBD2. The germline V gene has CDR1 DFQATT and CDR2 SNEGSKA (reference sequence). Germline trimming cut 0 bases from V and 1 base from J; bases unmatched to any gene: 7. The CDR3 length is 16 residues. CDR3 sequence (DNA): TGCAGTGCTAGAGATTTTCTGAGCGGGGGCCAAGAGACCCAGTACTTC. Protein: CSARDFLSGGQETQYF.

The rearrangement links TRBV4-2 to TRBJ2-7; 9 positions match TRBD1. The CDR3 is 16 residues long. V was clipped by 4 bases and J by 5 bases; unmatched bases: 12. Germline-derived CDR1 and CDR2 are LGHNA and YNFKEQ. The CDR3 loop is CASSRVSDRGVHEQYF. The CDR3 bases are TGTGCCAGCAGCCGCGTATCGGACAGGGGAGTCCACGAGCAGTACTTC.

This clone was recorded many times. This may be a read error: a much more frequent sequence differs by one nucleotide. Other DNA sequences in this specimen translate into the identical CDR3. CDR3 protein: CSANPGDQPQHF. The CDR3 DNA reads as TGCAGTGCTAACCCGGGGGATCAGCCCCAGCATTTT. V gene TRBV20-1 combines with J gene TRBJ1-5, with D tentatively TRBD1 (5 bases). The V gene's germline CDR1 is DFQATT and CDR2 SNEGSKA (reference sequence). The CDR3 is 12 residues long. V dropped 4 bases and J dropped 5 bases, with 9 bases sitting between them.

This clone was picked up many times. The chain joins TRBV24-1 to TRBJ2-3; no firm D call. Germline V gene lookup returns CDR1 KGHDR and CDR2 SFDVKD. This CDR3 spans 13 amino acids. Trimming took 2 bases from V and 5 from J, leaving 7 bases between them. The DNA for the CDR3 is TGTGCCACCAGTGATTCAGAAGGAGATACGCAGTATTTT. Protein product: CATSDSEGDTQYF.